Below are 18 T cell receptor beta chains sequenced from a single sample in a study of OX40 agonist ivuxolimab in advanced cancers. Libraries were prepared by immunoSEQ multiplex PCR; TCRdb keeps only in-frame clonotypes and omits some of them. Altogether about 66,000 clones are present, roughly 90% being singletons, with the ten largest covering 8% to 10%. Sequencing was performed on CD4+ or CD8+ T cells sorted from blood, taken in a trial of the OX40 agonist ivuxolimab. The receptor set was obtained from an adult with an advanced solid tumor such as melanoma, head and neck, liver or kidney cancer.

This clone was observed once. The rearrangement links TRBV15 to TRBJ2-3, with TRBD2 matching 7 bases. V shed 0 bases, J shed 4 bases, and the junction held 7 bases outside the gene matches. The CDR3 length is 16 residues. The germline CDR1 and CDR2 sequences are LNHNV and YYDKDF (reference sequence). Here the CDR3 DNA reads TGTGCCACCAGCAGAGATTTGGGGGGGATTTCAGATACGCAGTATTTT. It yields the protein CATSRDLGGISDTQYF.

The genes are TRBV5-5 and TRBJ1-4; D might be TRBD1 (5 bases). This CDR3 region has 14 residues. V was clipped by 0 bases and J by 8 bases, with 11 bases between them. Germline values: CDR1 SGHKS, CDR2 YYEKEE (reference sequence). The CDR3 nucleotides are TGTGCCAGCAGCTTGGAAGGGGCCGGGGAAAAACTGTTTTTT. This encodes CASSLEGAGEKLFF.

This clone occurred a few times. The chain carries TRBV9 and TRBJ1-1; tentatively, D is TRBD1 (6 bases). V lost 7 bases, J lost 5 bases, and 18 bases lay in between. This CDR3 is 14 amino acids long. Germline assignment: CDR1 SGDLS and CDR2 YYNGEE. The CDR3 nucleotides read TGTGCCAGCGGCGGGGGGGCCCCGATAACTGAAGCTTTCTTT. It yields the protein CASGGGAPITEAFF.

This chain joins TRBV5-1 and TRBJ2-3; D might be TRBD1 (5 bases). This CDR3 is built from 15 residues. The V gene lost 0 bases and the J gene lost 3 bases, with 11 bases spanning the gap. Looked up from germline, CDR1 is SGHRS and CDR2 is YFSETQ. For the CDR3, the DNA is TGCGCCAGCAGCTTGGTCGGCAGGGCGACAGATACGCAGTATTTT. It specifies CASSLVGRATDTQYF.

V is TRBV10-3 and J is TRBJ1-5; D not resolved. There are 16 residues in the CDR3. The V end lost 3 bases, the J end lost 2 bases, and 14 bases lay between the germline ends. In germline, CDR1 is ENHRY, CDR2 SYGVKD. The chain's CDR3 is CAISEFEGSGNQPQHF. The CDR3 bases are TGTGCCATCAGTGAATTTGAGGGTTCAGGCAATCAGCCCCAGCATTTT.

Here the CDR3 reads CASSLTVFTYNEQFF. CDR3 bases: TGTGCCAGCAGCTTAACTGTCTTTACCTACAATGAGCAGTTCTTC. V usage is TRBV11-2 and J usage is TRBJ2-1; no clear D gene. Germline CDR1 reads SGHAT; CDR2 reads FQNNGV. V was trimmed by 2 bases and J by 2 bases, leaving 10 bases between them. There are 15 residues in the CDR3.

This clone was seen a single time. CDR3: CAIPRDRERRSYNSPLHF. CDR3 nucleotides: TGTGCCATTCCCCGGGACCGCGAAAGACGCTCCTATAATTCACCCCTCCACTTT. This chain connects TRBV2 to TRBJ1-6, with D maybe TRBD1 (5 bases). Germline V lookup: CDR1 SNHLY, CDR2 FYNNEI. V lost 10 bases and J 0 bases, leaving 22 bases between the germline ends. The CDR3 sequence is 18 residues long.

V is TRBV4-1 and J is TRBJ1-1; D unclear. This CDR3 has 13 residues. Deletions cut 0 bases from V and 11 bases from J, with 13 bases between. CDR1 and CDR2 from the germline V gene are MGHRA and YSYEKL. This CDR3 is CASSQDSRGTAFF. CDR3 DNA: TGCGCCAGCAGCCAAGATAGTCGGGGTACGGCTTTCTTT.

The chain combines TRBV6-5 with TRBJ1-5; possible D gene TRBD1, 5 bases. The CDR3 has 15 residues. V was clipped by 6 bases and J by 3 bases, with 15 bases between them. Per germline, CDR1 MNHEY and CDR2 SVGAGI. The CDR3 reads CASSPAGTPNQPQHF. The DNA of the CDR3 is TGTGCCAGCAGCCCCGCGGGGACTCCCAATCAGCCCCAGCATTTT.

This CDR3 reads CASSLGPFYGYTF. CDR3 sequence (DNA): TGTGCCAGCAGCCTGGGACCTTTCTATGGCTACACCTTC. V is TRBV16 and J is TRBJ1-2, with D maybe TRBD1 (5 bases). This CDR3 spans 13 amino acids. Germline lookup yields CDR1 KGHSY and CDR2 FQNENV. V was cut by 4 bases and J by 4 bases, with 10 bases left in between.

The CDR3 is CASRPGGGSSDTQYF. As DNA, the CDR3 is TGTGCCAGCAGACCTGGGGGGGGCAGCTCAGATACGCAGTATTTT. V gene TRBV2 combines with J gene TRBJ2-3; weak D call: TRBD2 (7 bases). V lost 6 bases and J lost 4, with 17 bases in between. The CDR3 is 15 amino acids. Germline CDR1 reads SNHLY; CDR2 reads FYNNEI.

The chain couples TRBV7-8 to TRBJ1-5, with 8 bases matching TRBD1. The J segment lost 4 bases and the V segment lost 8 bases, leaving 4 bases of the junction unmatched. The germline V gene has CDR1 SGHVS and CDR2 FQNEAQ. The CDR3 is 13 amino acids. CDR3 bases: TGTGCCAGCGCGGACAGGGAGAATCAGCCCCAGCATTTT. As protein: CASADRENQPQHF.

The V gene is TRBV7-2, the J gene TRBJ2-7; 11 bases align to TRBD2. V lost 5 bases and J lost 0; bases outside the gene matches: 6. There are 16 residues in the CDR3. Germline V CDR1 and CDR2: SGHTA, FQGNSA. CDR3 DNA: TGTGCCAGCAGCCCAGTGACTAGCGGGGCCTCCTACGAGCAGTACTTC. Protein: CASSPVTSGASYEQYF.

The genes are TRBV6-5 and TRBJ1-4; D gene uncertain. Per the germline V gene, CDR1 is MNHEY and CDR2 is SVGAGI. Trimming cost V 6 bases and J 5 bases, with 16 bases left between them. The CDR3 covers 15 residues. Here the CDR3 reads CASSPRASSNEKLFF. The CDR3 bases are TGTGCCAGCAGCCCTAGGGCGAGTTCCAATGAAAAACTGTTTTTT.

Only one count was recorded for this clone. The chain carries TRBV21-1 and TRBJ2-7; the table gives TRBD2 as D, unverified against the DNA. TRBV21-1 is a pseudogene. This CDR3 is 10 amino acids long. DNA of the CDR3: TGTGCCAGCACCCGGCGGGAGCAGTACTTC. It is translated as CASTRREQYF.

The chain employs TRBV4-2 and TRBJ2-5; 10 bases fit TRBD2. CDR1 is LGHNA, CDR2 YNFKEQ, per germline. This CDR3 comprises 15 residues. V shed 3 bases and J 6 bases; nucleotides not matched to a gene: 7. The CDR3 spells CASSQDTSGEKTQYF. CDR3 coding DNA: TGTGCCAGCAGCCAGGATACTAGCGGGGAAAAGACCCAGTACTTC.

The chain couples TRBV19 to TRBJ2-7; D is ambiguous. Germline CDR1 is LNHDA and CDR2 is SQIVND (reference sequence). The germline V and J ends were trimmed by 4 bases and 3 bases, with 10 bases remaining between them. This CDR3 comprises 13 residues. In DNA, the CDR3 is TGTGCCAGTAGTAGTGGCCGAAGCTACGAGCAGTACTTC. The encoded protein is CASSSGRSYEQYF.

The chain links TRBV5-4 to TRBJ2-5; 9 bases are shared with TRBD2. Germline V gene lookup returns CDR1 SGHNT and CDR2 YYREEE (reference sequence). V lost 4 bases, J lost 5 bases, and 9 bases stayed unmatched. The CDR3 spans 15 residues. This CDR3 reads CASSRGSGGRETQYF. The CDR3 coding sequence is TGTGCCAGCAGCCGGGGTAGCGGGGGCCGGGAGACCCAGTACTTC.